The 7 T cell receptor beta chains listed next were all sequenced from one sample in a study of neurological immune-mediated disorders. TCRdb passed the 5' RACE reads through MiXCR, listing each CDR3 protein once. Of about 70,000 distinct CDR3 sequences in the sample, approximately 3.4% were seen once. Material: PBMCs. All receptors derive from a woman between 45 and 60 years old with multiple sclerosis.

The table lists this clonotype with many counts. Here the CDR3 reads CSARDVGQYQETQYF. CDR3 bases: TGCAGTGCTAGAGATGTGGGGCAGTACCAAGAGACCCAGTACTTC. The V gene is TRBV20-1, the J gene TRBJ2-5, with a possible D match to TRBD1 (5 bases). The CDR3 runs to 15 residues. In germline, CDR1 is DFQATT, CDR2 SNEGSKA (reference sequence). V was shortened by 0 bases and J by 0 bases, with 11 bases between the two germline ends.

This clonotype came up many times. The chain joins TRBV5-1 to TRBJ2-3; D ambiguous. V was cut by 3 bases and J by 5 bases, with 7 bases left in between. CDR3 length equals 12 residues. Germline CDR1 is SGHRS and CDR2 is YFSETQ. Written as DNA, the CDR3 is TGCGCCAGCAGCTCCACGAAAGATACGCAGTATTTT. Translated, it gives CASSSTKDTQYF.

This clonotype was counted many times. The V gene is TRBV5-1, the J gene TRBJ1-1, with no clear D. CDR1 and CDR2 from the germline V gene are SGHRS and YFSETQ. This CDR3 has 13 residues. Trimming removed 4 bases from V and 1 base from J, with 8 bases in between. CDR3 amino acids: CASSPPENTEAFF. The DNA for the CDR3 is TGCGCCAGCAGCCCCCCAGAGAACACTGAAGCTTTCTTT.

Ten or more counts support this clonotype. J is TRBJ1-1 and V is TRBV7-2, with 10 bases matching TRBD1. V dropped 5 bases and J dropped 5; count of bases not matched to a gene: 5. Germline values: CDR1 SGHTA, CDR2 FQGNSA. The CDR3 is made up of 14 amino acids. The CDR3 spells CASSDRQGATEAFF. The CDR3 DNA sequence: TGTGCCAGCAGCGATAGACAGGGGGCAACTGAAGCTTTCTTT.

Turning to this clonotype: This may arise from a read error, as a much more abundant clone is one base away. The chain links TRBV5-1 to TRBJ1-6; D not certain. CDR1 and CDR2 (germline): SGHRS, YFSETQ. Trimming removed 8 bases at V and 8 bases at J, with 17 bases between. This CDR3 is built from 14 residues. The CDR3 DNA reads TGCGCCAGAACTGAATTCAACGAGGATTCACCCCTCCACTTT. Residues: CARTEFNEDSPLHF.

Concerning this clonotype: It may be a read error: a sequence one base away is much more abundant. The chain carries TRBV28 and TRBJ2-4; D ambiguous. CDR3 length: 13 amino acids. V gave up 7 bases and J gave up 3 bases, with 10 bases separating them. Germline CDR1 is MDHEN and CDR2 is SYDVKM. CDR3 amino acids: CASIGIDKNIQYF. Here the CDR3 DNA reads TGTGCCAGCATTGGTATAGACAAAAACATTCAGTACTTC.

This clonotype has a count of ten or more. This chain's CDR3 is CASSQVESLYSPLHF. Written as DNA, the CDR3 is TGTGCCAGCAGCCAAGTTGAGAGTTTATATTCACCCCTCCACTTT. The chain employs TRBV3-1 and TRBJ1-6; D call uncertain. V lost 1 base to trimming and J lost 8 bases, with 12 bases between them. The CDR3 is 15 residues long. The V gene's germline CDR1 is LGHDT and CDR2 YNNKEL (reference sequence).